This T cell receptor (beta chain) was identified during a study of T-cell memory formation after mild COVID-19. At the level of the study: Clusters of TCRs were largely donor specific.

Findings and limits, study-wide: Clones that shrank (day 15 to 85) were balanced CD4/CD8, whereas later expanders leaned CD4+.

Amplification by 5'RACE using constant-segment primers produced TCR alpha and TCR beta cDNA libraries that carried sample barcodes and UMIs. TCRdb reprocessed the 5' RACE reads via MiXCR and lists one record per CDR3 protein. The profile shows around 310,000 distinct CDR3 sequences, around 20% of them singletons. The CDR3 has 13 amino acids. Between the trimmed V and J ends, which lost 6 bases and 2 bases, there was a span of 10 bases. Notes on this clonotype: Its antigen is still unknown.

The V gene is TRBV12-3 or TRBV12-4, the J gene TRBJ1-2, with unresolved D. The sample comprised PBMCs or a T cell subset sorted from them (not recorded which). The sequence derives from a man aged 18 to 30 who had mild COVID-19 (a few samples of this study predate the infection). Cell type and time point are not known. Here the CDR3 DNA reads TGTGCCAGCAGGGATTGGGTGAACTATGGCTACACCTTC. Encoded protein: CASRDWVNYGYTF.